The rows below give T cell receptor beta chains drawn from one sample of a study of T cell responses to AZD1222 COVID-19 vaccine. The protocol was immunoSEQ multiplex PCR, while the TCRdb copy is restricted to in-frame clones and leaves out a portion. The profile shows some 200,000 clones, roughly nine tenths of them singletons. The sequencing used peripheral blood, collected 28 days after the second dose of the MenACWY control vaccine. The source is an adult who received the MenACWY meningococcal vaccine as a control. Both conserved end residues are part of each CDR3. Each record gives: V gene, J gene, CDR3 length, clone size, CDR3 protein. The listing skips clone size in some rows; elsewhere it reads once, few, many or a size class.

>TRBV7-9|TRBJ2-5|13|.
CASNGGPGETQYF
>TRBV4-1|TRBJ2-1|13|.
CASSPTGPGEQFF
>TRBV5-6|TRBJ1-4|15|.
CASSLNRIHNEKLFF
>TRBV6-1|TRBJ1-2|11|.
CASSEVGGYTF
>TRBV29-1|TRBJ2-3|13|.
CSVGYSNTDTQYF
>TRBV28|TRBJ1-5|17|.
CASSARTPHRGGQPQHF
>TRBV19|TRBJ2-1|13|.
CASSMAGGHEQFF
>TRBV7-3|TRBJ2-3|15|once
CASSLGGTSTDTQYF
>TRBV5-1|TRBJ1-5|15|.
CASSLGFGGNQPQHF
>TRBV10-3|TRBJ2-2|14|.
CAIKAGGGGGELFF
>TRBV20-1|TRBJ1-1|13|.
CSASRPGNTEAFF
>TRBV29-1|TRBJ1-2|13|few
CSVVSRGVYGYTF